Listed below are T cell receptor beta chains from one sample, sequenced in a study of blood T cell repertoires in COVID-19. The assay was immunoSEQ multiplex PCR, and TCRdb's table has in-frame clones only and misses some. The data show 250,000 to 300,000 clones, approximately 90% seen once. The material sequenced was peripheral blood. The origin of the receptors is a woman aged 50 to 60 who had recovered from COVID-19. Both conserved end residues are part of each CDR3. The order of the fields is V gene, CDR3 protein.

TRBV7-2 CASSLGGRSSTDTQYF
TRBV27 CASVGVVGEAFF
TRBV9 CASSIYYTDTQYF
TRBV9 CASSVVGLETDTQYF
TRBV5-1 CASSLDGHPSSPDTQYF
TRBV4-2 CASSNGGASEQYF
TRBV30 CAWSAEGQLNYGYTF
TRBV10-2 CASRRPGDNTEAFF
TRBV5-6 CASSLVGRQETQYF
TRBV11-1 CASSLTGGPQGGTQYF
TRBV7-8 CASSFRTERGDGYTF
TRBV27 CASRGTFQETQYF
TRBV5-1 CASSLEGTDNEQFF